This T cell receptor (beta chain) was obtained from a study of cytomegalovirus exposure and HLA in healthy donors. Overall study findings and caveats: Cytomegalovirus status was reportedly diagnosed by the classifier with high sensitivity and specificity. A later analysis associated some 16,000 TCR beta sequences with HLA alleles at a 0.05 false discovery rate.

With 60 Vbeta and 13 Jbeta primers, the PCR was carried out. Method: immunoSEQ multiplex PCR; TCRdb's copy keeps in-frame clones and lacks some. This sample has approximately 210,000 clones, with 65% to 80% found just once. Worth noting for this clone: The target antigen is unknown.

From germline, CDR1 is MNHNS and CDR2 SASEGT. Trimming pared 5 bases from V and 6 bases from J, leaving 7 bases between. The CDR3 is 11 residues long. This receptor was identified in a woman between 40 and 55 years old in good health and CMV-seronegative. The material sequenced was PBMCs. The genes are TRBV6-1 and TRBJ1-1; D is unresolved. The DNA for the CDR3 is TGTGCCAGCAGTAGGGAGCCTGAAGCTTTCTTT. It encodes CASSREPEAFF.